This T cell receptor (beta chain) was captured by sequencing in a study of sequential checkpoint blockade in melanoma (dated by TCRdb to about 2019). General notes on the study: Patients were assigned by 1:1 randomization to either first-line nivolumab followed by ipilimumab (arm A) or ipilimumab followed by nivolumab (arm B). Maintenance nivolumab came after both trial sequences. TCRbeta immunosequencing was performed on DNA from over 90 pretreatment melanoma tumor samples. Matched tumor biopsies were taken from 20 to 25 patients before treatment and at week 13, after single-agent nivolumab (arm A) or ipilimumab (arm B). Roughly 80% of the matched tumor biopsy pairs taken before and after treatment were from the same lesion. What the authors observed across the whole study: In the nivolumab-first arm (arm A), an association was found between pretreatment tumor TIL clonality and response (P = .04). Within-arm analyses of tumor T-cell fraction were limited by small sample sizes and reduced statistical power. PD-L1 staining and CD8+ T-cell counts correlated with tumor T-cell fraction and clonality, whereas mutational load did not. The model for predicting response that combines TCR metrics with mutation burden needs to be validated in larger, independent patient cohorts. Patients whose tumor T-cell fraction and clonality increased by week 13 were about 30 times more likely to achieve clinical benefit.

TCRbeta CDR3 regions were immunosequenced from genomic DNA with the immunoSEQ Assay. Prior to high-throughput sequencing, genomic DNA was amplified by bias-controlled multiplex PCR. Under the source paper's analysis protocol: To quantify the absolute abundance of each unique TCRbeta CDR3 region, the sequences were collapsed and filtered. Clonality, defined as 1 minus Pielou's evenness, was calculated using only productive rearrangements. Tumor T-cell fraction was computed by normalizing TCRbeta template counts to usable DNA, estimated from several housekeeping genes. A previously published method was used to identify clones whose frequencies were significantly greater in on-treatment samples than in baseline samples. TCRdb carries this immuneACCESS record with in-frame sequences only. Its versions omit some clonotypes, under half of them owing to an unresolved V gene in the studies checked, with the rest unexplained. V and J calls and clone size follow that table, whereas D and trimming were derived from the DNA. The sample table contains over 4,000 clones; only one count was recorded for approximately 25% of them. Around 30% of the sample is in the top ten clones.

CDR1 MNHGY and CDR2 SAAAGT were looked up in the germline V gene. The junction shows trimming of 8 bases on V and 6 bases on J, and the gene matches do not reach 4 bases of it. The CDR3, from cysteine to phenylalanine, totals 12 residues. The DNA shown is the 36-base CDR3, in frame from base 1. In its sample, this clone was seen a few times. No antigen is known for it. No base quality information exists; no much larger clone differs at one position. Reading the label with the study, this specimen's treatment or condition is: randomized to nivolumab then ipilimumab (arm A) or the reverse (arm B). None of the trial patients had been given prior DNA-damaging chemotherapy. Samples were obtained from patients with melanoma enrolled in CheckMate 064, a randomized, open-label phase II trial of sequential checkpoint blockade. Tumor TCR sequencing used genomic DNA from formalin-fixed paraffin-embedded (FFPE) tissue samples.

The chain is encoded by TRBV6-8 joined to TRBJ2-1; TRBD2 agrees with 7 junctional bases. The sequence was obtained from a human donor with melanoma. The material sequenced was tumor tissue (inferred from file names), taken from a patient given nivolumab and ipilimumab in sequence. The nucleotide sequence is given as TGTGCCAGCGGGAGGGCCACCAATGAGCAGTTCTTC. It translates to CASGRATNEQFF.